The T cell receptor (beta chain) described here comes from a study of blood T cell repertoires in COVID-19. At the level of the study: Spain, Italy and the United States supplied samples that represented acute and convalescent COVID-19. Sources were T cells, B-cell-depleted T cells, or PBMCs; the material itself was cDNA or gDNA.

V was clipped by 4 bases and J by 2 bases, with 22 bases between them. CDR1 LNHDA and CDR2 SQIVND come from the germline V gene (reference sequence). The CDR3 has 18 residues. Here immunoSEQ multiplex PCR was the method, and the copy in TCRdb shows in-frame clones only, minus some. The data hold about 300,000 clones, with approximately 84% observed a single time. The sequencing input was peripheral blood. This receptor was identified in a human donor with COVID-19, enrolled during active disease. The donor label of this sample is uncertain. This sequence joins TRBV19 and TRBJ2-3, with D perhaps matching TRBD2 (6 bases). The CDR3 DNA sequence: TGTGCCAGTAGTAGCCCCTCCCGGGGGAGCGCAAACACAGATACGCAGTATTTT. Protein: CASSSPSRGSANTDTQYF.